The 13 T cell receptor beta chains below all came from one sample that was sequenced in a study of shared clonotypes between healthy human individuals. CD45RO negativity and positive selection for CCR7 defined naive CD8 cells, a population that excluded terminally differentiated effector memory CD45RA+ cells. Profiling relied on immunoSEQ multiplex PCR, and the TCRdb table lists in-frame clones only, not all of them. Here the sample spans some 2 million clones, 85% to 95% being singletons. The sample comprised naive CD8+ T cells sorted from blood. The source of these receptors is a man aged 18-30 years in good health.

Only one count was recorded for this clone. This chain links TRBV27 with TRBJ2-1, with D perhaps TRBD1 (5 bases). The CDR3 contains 15 residues. V was trimmed by 6 bases and J by 4 bases, leaving 16 bases between them. CDR1 is MNHEY and CDR2 is SMNVEV in the germline V gene (reference sequence). The CDR3 coding sequence is TGTGCCAGCAGCCGAGGACAAGTCCTATACAATGAGCAGTTCTTC. This sequence encodes CASSRGQVLYNEQFF.

The CDR3 DNA is TGCAGCGTTGGATTCTTACTAGCGGGGAGAGATACGCAGTATTTT. Its protein is CSVGFLLAGRDTQYF. The chain links TRBV29-1 to TRBJ2-3, with TRBD2 matching over 10 bases. Germline-derived CDR1 and CDR2 are SQVTM and ANQGSEA. The CDR3 is made up of 15 amino acids. Trimming at V came to 4 bases and at J to 5 bases, leaving 9 bases not matched to a gene.

The chain employs TRBV5-1 and TRBJ1-5, with 7 bases aligning to TRBD1. The V gene end was trimmed by 1 base and the J gene end by 5 bases; junction bases not matched to a gene: 12. Germline CDR1 reads SGHRS; CDR2 reads YFSETQ. This CDR3 spans 17 amino acids. In DNA form, the CDR3 reads TGCGCCAGCAGCTTGATAATAGGGGGCTGGAATGATCAGCCCCAGCATTTT. Translating it yields CASSLIIGGWNDQPQHF.

The chain is built from TRBV27 and TRBJ1-1; TRBD1 matches at 8 bases. Looked up from germline, CDR1 is MNHEY and CDR2 is SMNVEV (reference sequence). The V gene end was trimmed by 5 bases and the J gene end by 3 bases; junction bases not matched to a gene: 8. The CDR3 runs to 15 residues. This CDR3 is CASSQIDRGDTEAFF. DNA of the CDR3: TGTGCCAGCAGTCAAATAGACAGGGGCGACACTGAAGCTTTCTTT.

This clone was seen only once. This sample also contains other DNA sequences that code for the same CDR3. The CDR3 sequence is CASSLGLAGTYEQYF. In DNA form, the CDR3 reads TGCGCCAGCAGCCTGGGACTAGCGGGAACCTACGAGCAGTACTTC. The V gene is TRBV4-1, the J gene TRBJ2-7; 13 bases fit TRBD2. Germline CDR1 and CDR2: MGHRA and YSYEKL. Losses at the gene ends were 4 bases for V and 2 bases for J; bases not matched to a gene: 2. The CDR3 has 15 residues.

With respect to this clone: The sample carries other DNA sequences with the same CDR3. This rearrangement joins TRBV5-4 to TRBJ2-5, with 11 positions matching TRBD2. Germline V gene data show CDR1 as SGHNT and CDR2 as YYREEE (reference sequence). The J segment lost 4 bases and the V segment lost 4 bases, leaving 0 bases of the junction unmatched. CDR3 length: 13 amino acids. Here the CDR3 reads CASSLAGGETQYF. The CDR3 DNA sequence: TGTGCCAGCAGCCTAGCGGGGGGAGAGACCCAGTACTTC.

This rearrangement joins TRBV29-1 to TRBJ2-7; 7 nucleotides agree with TRBD1. CDR1 and CDR2 from the germline V gene are SQVTM and ANQGSEA. With V trimmed by 2 bases and J by 6 bases, 4 bases remained unmatched. The CDR3 contains 12 residues. The CDR3 sequence is CSVERQGPEQYF. For the CDR3, the DNA is TGCAGCGTTGAAAGACAGGGTCCCGAGCAGTACTTC.

CDR3 sequence (DNA): TGTGCCAGCAGTTTGGACCCAGAGCAAGAGACCCAGTACTTC. Amino acids: CASSLDPEQETQYF. V and J are TRBV28 and TRBJ2-5; D gene uncertain. There are 14 residues in the CDR3. Germline assignment: CDR1 MDHEN and CDR2 SYDVKM. V was shortened by 3 bases and J by 2 bases, with 10 bases between the two germline ends.

The chain recombines TRBV15 with TRBJ2-1, with 10 bases aligning to TRBD2. The V gene's germline CDR1 is LNHNV and CDR2 YYDKDF (reference sequence). The CDR3 covers 15 residues. Trimming at V came to 4 bases and at J to 2 bases, leaving 2 bases not matched to a gene. The DNA for the CDR3 is TGTGCCACCAGCACTAGCGGGAGTCCCTACAATGAGCAGTTCTTC. This sequence encodes CATSTSGSPYNEQFF.

CDR3 loop: CASSAGTGSIQYF. For the CDR3, the DNA is TGTGCCAGCAGCGCGGGGACAGGGTCCATTCAGTACTTC. This chain links TRBV9 with TRBJ2-4; 9 bases line up with TRBD1. The CDR3 runs to 13 residues. Trimming cost V 3 bases and J 9 bases; bases outside gene matches: 4. Germline values: CDR1 SGDLS, CDR2 YYNGEE.

This clone occurred many times. The rearrangement links TRBV4-1 to TRBJ1-2; D is unresolved. Germline V gene sequence: CDR1 MGHRA, CDR2 YSYEKL. CDR3 length equals 14 residues. V was pared by 6 bases and J by 4 bases, with 15 bases between. The CDR3 DNA follows: TGCGCCAGCAGATCCGGCCAGGACCCCTATGGCTACACCTTC. Residues: CASRSGQDPYGYTF.

This clone was detected only once. The rearrangement uses TRBV10-3 and TRBJ2-2; 9 bases agree with TRBD1. Germline values: CDR1 ENHRY, CDR2 SYGVKD. The V and J ends lost 5 bases and 5 bases, in that order; junction bases with no gene match: 9. This CDR3 contains 16 residues. CDR3 nucleotides: TGTGCCATCAGTCCCCCGGGACAGGGTGTGACCGGGGAGCTGTTTTTT. Amino acids: CAISPPGQGVTGELFF.

The chain employs TRBV23-1 and TRBJ1-3, with D possibly TRBD1 on 5 matching bases. TRBV23-1 belongs to the ORF category, with a function that is uncertain. The CDR3 consists of 17 residues. The V gene lost 0 bases and the J gene lost 0 bases, with 12 bases spanning the gap. CDR3 coding DNA: TGCGCCAGCAGTCAATCGCAAGGGGTTAGCTCTGGAAACACCATATATTTT. It specifies CASSQSQGVSSGNTIYF.